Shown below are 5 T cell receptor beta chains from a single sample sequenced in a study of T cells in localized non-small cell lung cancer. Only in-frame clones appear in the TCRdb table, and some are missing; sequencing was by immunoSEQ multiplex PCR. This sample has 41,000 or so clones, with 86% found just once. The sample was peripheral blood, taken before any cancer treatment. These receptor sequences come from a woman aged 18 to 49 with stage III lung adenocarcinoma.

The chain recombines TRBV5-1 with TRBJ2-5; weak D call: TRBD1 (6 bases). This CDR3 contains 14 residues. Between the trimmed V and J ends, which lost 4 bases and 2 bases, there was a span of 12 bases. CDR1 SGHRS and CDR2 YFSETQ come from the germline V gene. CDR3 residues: CASSTAGAQETQYF. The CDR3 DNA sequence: TGCGCCAGCAGCACGGCAGGGGCTCAAGAGACCCAGTACTTC. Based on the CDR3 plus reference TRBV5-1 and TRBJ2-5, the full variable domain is KAGVTQTPRYLIKTRGQQVTLSCSPISGHRSVSWYQQTPGQGLQFLFEYFSETQRNKGNFPGRFSGRQFSNSRSEMNVSTLELGDSALYLCASSTAGAQETQYFGPGTRLLVL.

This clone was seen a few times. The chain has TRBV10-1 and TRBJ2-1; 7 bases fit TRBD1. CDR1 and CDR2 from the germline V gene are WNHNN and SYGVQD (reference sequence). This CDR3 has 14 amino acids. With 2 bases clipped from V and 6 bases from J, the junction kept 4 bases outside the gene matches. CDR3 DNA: TGCGCCAGCAGTGAGACGGGGACAGCCAATGAGCAGTTCTTC. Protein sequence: CASSETGTANEQFF.

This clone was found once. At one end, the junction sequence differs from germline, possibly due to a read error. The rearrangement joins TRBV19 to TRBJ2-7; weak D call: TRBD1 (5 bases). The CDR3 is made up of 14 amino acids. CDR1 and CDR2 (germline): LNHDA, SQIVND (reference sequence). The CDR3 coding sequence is TGTGCCAGTAGTATGAGCCGGACATCCTCCGAGCAGTACTTC. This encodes CASSMSRTSSEQYF.

The CDR3 sequence: CASSSELSGDYGYTF. CDR3 DNA sequence: TGTGCCAGCAGCTCCGAACTATCGGGGGACTATGGCTACACCTTC. This chain connects TRBV7-6 to TRBJ1-2; D is perhaps TRBD1 (5 bases). Germline lookup yields CDR1 SGHVS and CDR2 FNYEAQ. The CDR3 totals 15 residues. Trimming shortened V by 4 bases and J by 3 bases, and 15 bases separated the two germline ends.

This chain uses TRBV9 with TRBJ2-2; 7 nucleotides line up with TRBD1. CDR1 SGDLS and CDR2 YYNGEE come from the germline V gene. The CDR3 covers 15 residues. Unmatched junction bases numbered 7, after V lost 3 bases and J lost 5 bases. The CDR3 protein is CASSGMTGLTGELFF. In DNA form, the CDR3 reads TGTGCCAGCAGCGGAATGACAGGGTTAACCGGGGAGCTGTTTTTT. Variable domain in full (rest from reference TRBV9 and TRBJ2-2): DSGVTQTPKHLITATGQRVTLRCSPRSGDLSVYWYQQSLDQGLQFLIQYYNGEERAKGNILERFSAQQFPDLHSELNLSSLELGDSALYFCASSGMTGLTGELFFGEGSRLTVL.